These 23 T cell receptor beta chains were all obtained from the same sample, sequenced in a study of cytomegalovirus exposure and HLA in healthy donors. The PCR used 60 Vbeta and 13 Jbeta primers. Some clones are missing from TCRdb's copy, which holds only in-frame ones; the method was immunoSEQ multiplex PCR. The table has around 140,000 clones, just under 90% seen once. Input material: PBMCs. These receptors originate from a woman younger than 45 in good health and CMV-seronegative.

The J gene is TRBJ1-5, the V gene TRBV27; D possibly corresponds to TRBD1 (6 bases). V lost 5 bases, J lost 1 base, and 18 bases lay in between. The germline CDR1 and CDR2 sequences are MNHEY and SMNVEV (reference sequence). The CDR3 has 17 residues. CDR3 region: CASSPQLGANSNQPQHF. DNA of the CDR3: TGTGCCAGCAGTCCGCAGTTGGGGGCCAACAGCAATCAGCCCCAGCATTTT.

The chain couples TRBV7-9 to TRBJ1-1, with D hard to call. There are 15 residues in the CDR3. Germline V gives CDR1 SEHNR, CDR2 FQNEAQ (reference sequence). Trimming removed 2 bases at V and 3 bases at J, with 13 bases between. CDR3: CASSLRWAMDTEAFF. CDR3 bases: TGTGCCAGCAGCTTACGATGGGCCATGGACACTGAAGCTTTCTTT.

This sequence joins TRBV7-9 and TRBJ1-6, with a possible D match to TRBD1 (6 bases). V was pared by 4 bases and J by 7 bases, with 8 bases between. Germline CDR1 and CDR2: SEHNR and FQNEAQ (reference sequence). This CDR3 is 13 amino acids long. This chain's CDR3 is CASSSQGNSPLHF. The CDR3 DNA reads as TGTGCCAGCAGCTCTCAGGGGAATTCACCCCTCCACTTT.

This clone was found once. The chain couples TRBV19 to TRBJ1-3; D possibly corresponds to TRBD1 (5 bases). Germline V lookup: CDR1 LNHDA, CDR2 SQIVND (reference sequence). The CDR3 is 17 residues long. Trimming left V 6 bases short and J 0 bases short, with 18 bases between. CDR3: CASSRGSRGLSGNTIYF. CDR3 DNA: TGTGCCAGTAGCCGGGGGAGCCGGGGCCTCTCTGGAAACACCATATATTTT.

The chain couples TRBV19 to TRBJ1-5, with D perhaps TRBD1 (6 bases). CDR1 is LNHDA and CDR2 is SQIVND in the germline V gene (reference sequence). The V and J ends lost 6 bases and 7 bases respectively, with 19 bases between them. This CDR3 has 15 residues. The CDR3 nucleotides are TGTGCCAGTAGCGGACAGATTAGACTTCGGCAGCCCCAGCATTTT. It is translated as CASSGQIRLRQPQHF.

This clone was observed once. V is TRBV25-1 and J is TRBJ1-3; D is perhaps TRBD1 (6 bases). V was shortened by 6 bases and J by 4 bases, with 16 bases between the two germline ends. The CDR3 extends over 15 amino acids. Looked up from germline, CDR1 is MGHDK and CDR2 is SYGVNS. CDR3 in amino acids: CASSWGGPGGNTIYF. The CDR3 DNA reads TGTGCCAGCAGCTGGGGGGGGCCAGGCGGAAACACCATATATTTT.

The chain has TRBV30 and TRBJ2-2, with a weak D call TRBD2 (6 bases). The CDR3 spans 14 residues. The V end lost 0 bases, the J end lost 4 bases, and 9 bases lay between the germline ends. Germline V lookup: CDR1 GTSNPN, CDR2 SVGIG (reference sequence). CDR3 nucleotide sequence: TGTGCCTGGAGTGTTCTGGGAGGCACCGGGGAGCTGTTTTTT. This codes for CAWSVLGGTGELFF.

The chain uses TRBV7-9 and TRBJ1-1; TRBD1 agrees at 10 bases. Germline-derived CDR1 and CDR2 are SEHNR and FQNEAQ (reference sequence). This CDR3 has 16 amino acids. V gave up 2 bases and J gave up 6 bases; unmatched junction bases: 9. The CDR3 sequence: CASSLKSRDRGSEAFF. Here the CDR3 DNA reads TGTGCCAGCAGCTTAAAATCCCGGGACAGGGGCTCTGAAGCTTTCTTT.

V and J are TRBV7-8 and TRBJ2-5; 8 nucleotides line up with TRBD2. CDR3 size: 18 residues. With 6 bases clipped from V and 2 bases from J, the junction kept 17 bases outside the gene matches. Germline CDR1 and CDR2: SGHVS and FQNEAQ. The CDR3 protein is CASRLLVSGGPHQETQYF. The CDR3 DNA reads as TGTGCCAGCAGGCTTTTAGTAAGCGGGGGCCCTCATCAAGAGACCCAGTACTTC.

The chain uses TRBV5-5 and TRBJ2-7, with a possible D match to TRBD2 (5 bases). Germline V gives CDR1 SGHKS, CDR2 YYEKEE (reference sequence). V lost 3 bases to trimming and J lost 4 bases, with 11 bases between them. CDR3 size: 13 residues. CDR3 amino acids: CASSSNRGYEQYF. CDR3 in DNA: TGTGCCAGCAGCTCGAACAGAGGGTACGAGCAGTACTTC.

In its sample, this clone was seen once. The V call is TRBV5-6, the J call TRBJ2-5; a weak D match, TRBD1 (6 bases). Germline V gene sequence: CDR1 SGHDT, CDR2 YYEEEE. V was shortened by 0 bases and J by 4 bases, with 13 bases between the two germline ends. The CDR3 sequence is 15 residues long. The CDR3 DNA reads as TGTGCCAGCAGCTTGGGAGGGGGTCCCGCAGAGACCCAGTACTTC. Translating gives CASSLGGGPAETQYF.

The chain couples TRBV6-6 to TRBJ2-5; tentative D call: TRBD2 (7 bases). V was shortened by 2 bases and J by 4 bases, with 14 bases between the two germline ends. Per germline, CDR1 MNHNY and CDR2 SVGAGI (reference sequence). CDR3 length: 15 amino acids. CDR3 sequence reads: CASSYEGGRRETQYF. CDR3 bases: TGTGCCAGCAGTTACGAGGGGGGGCGGCGAGAGACCCAGTACTTC.

V usage is TRBV5-1 and J usage is TRBJ1-1, with D hard to call. CDR1 and CDR2 (germline): SGHRS, YFSETQ. V was shortened by 7 bases and J by 4 bases, with 11 bases between the two germline ends. This CDR3 comprises 12 residues. CDR3 sequence: CASQGGSTEAFF. CDR3 in DNA: TGCGCCAGCCAAGGAGGAAGCACTGAAGCTTTCTTT.

This chain joins TRBV7-3 and TRBJ2-1, with TRBD1 matching 8 bases. The germline V gene encodes CDR1 SGHTA and CDR2 FQGTGA. CDR3 length: 15 amino acids. V lost 1 base and J lost 4; bases outside the gene matches: 3. The CDR3 nucleotides are TGTGCCAGCAGCTTAAGGCAGGGGGCGTACAATGAGCAGTTCTTC. Protein sequence: CASSLRQGAYNEQFF.

This chain uses TRBV28 with TRBJ1-1; D uncertain. CDR1 is MDHEN, CDR2 SYDVKM, per germline. The CDR3 consists of 17 residues. Trimming left V 2 bases short and J 3 bases short, with 19 bases between. CDR3 sequence: CASSLKLGLPRDTEAFF. The CDR3, as DNA: TGTGCCAGCAGTTTAAAGCTAGGGTTACCGAGGGACACTGAAGCTTTCTTT.

The CDR3, as DNA: TGTGCCAGTACCGGGGAAGGGGGCCCCTATGGCTACACCTTC. Translated, it gives CASTGEGGPYGYTF. The chain couples TRBV19 to TRBJ1-2; 7 nucleotides line up with TRBD1. V shed 7 bases and J 4 bases; nucleotides not matched to a gene: 9. The CDR3 covers 14 residues. Germline values: CDR1 LNHDA, CDR2 SQIVND (reference sequence).

The sample holds a few counts of this clone. The chain carries TRBV9 and TRBJ2-2; D ambiguous. Trimming pared 0 bases from V and 0 bases from J, leaving 9 bases between. Germline V CDR1 and CDR2: SGDLS, YYNGEE. CDR3 length: 16 amino acids. This CDR3 reads CASSVAARTNTGELFF. The DNA of the CDR3 is TGTGCCAGCAGCGTAGCCGCCAGGACGAACACCGGGGAGCTGTTTTTT.

This sequence joins TRBV27 and TRBJ2-5; D unclear. The CDR3 has 13 amino acids. The V end lost 6 bases, the J end lost 2 bases, and 10 bases lay between the germline ends. Per germline, CDR1 MNHEY and CDR2 SMNVEV (reference sequence). Here the CDR3 DNA reads TGTGCCAGCAGGCCTCAGGTTCAAGAGACCCAGTACTTC. Protein product: CASRPQVQETQYF.

The chain recombines TRBV5-8 with TRBJ1-1; 7 bases are a match to TRBD1. This CDR3 has 13 amino acids. Germline loops: CDR1 SGHTS, CDR2 YDEGEE. V lost 0 bases, J lost 6 bases, and 2 bases stayed unmatched. The CDR3 loop is CASSLDRGPEAFF. For the CDR3, the DNA is TGTGCCAGCAGCTTGGACAGGGGCCCTGAAGCTTTCTTT.

V gene TRBV19 combines with J gene TRBJ1-1; possible D gene TRBD1, 6 bases. V was clipped by 4 bases and J by 7 bases, with 10 bases between them. This CDR3 contains 12 residues. Germline V gene sequence: CDR1 LNHDA, CDR2 SQIVND (reference sequence). Here the CDR3 reads CASSKGTCEAFF. CDR3 nucleotides: TGTGCCAGTAGTAAGGGGACATGTGAAGCTTTCTTT.

V and J are TRBV11-2 and TRBJ2-7, with 8 bases that match TRBD2. The junction had 7 bases not matched to a gene; V was cut back by 6 bases and J by 0 bases. This CDR3 contains 15 residues. Germline CDR1 SGHAT, CDR2 FQNNGV. CDR3 bases: TGTGCCAGCAGACCAACTAGCGGAGCCTCCTACGAGCAGTACTTC. Translation gives CASRPTSGASYEQYF.

The chain uses TRBV7-8 and TRBJ2-1; 15 bases are shared with TRBD2. Looked up from germline, CDR1 is SGHVS and CDR2 is FQNEAQ. V shed 0 bases and J 9 bases; nucleotides not matched to a gene: 9. CDR3 length: 18 residues. In nucleotides, the CDR3 is TGTGCCAGCAGCTTAGCAGGACTAGCGGGAGGGCTTAAGGGTGAGCAGTTCTTC. It is translated as CASSLAGLAGGLKGEQFF.

As for this clone: Other DNA sequences of this sample code for an identical CDR3. The rearrangement uses TRBV6-1 and TRBJ2-7; TRBD2 aligns across 11 bases. This CDR3 spans 14 amino acids. CDR1 and CDR2 from the germline V gene are MNHNS and SASEGT. Trimming took 4 bases from V and 4 from J; bases not matched to a gene: 3. The CDR3 DNA reads TGTGCCAGCAGTGTACTAGCGGGAGAATACGAGCAGTACTTC. This translates into CASSVLAGEYEQYF.